The clone carrying this TCR beta chain was recorded a few times. This specimen comes from a study of T-cell memory formation after mild COVID-19. TCRdb re-analysed the 5' RACE reads in MiXCR, keeping a single row per CDR3 protein. The table includes roughly 300,000 distinct CDR3 sequences, under 8.5% detected once. This CDR3 is 15 amino acids long. Germline V gives CDR1 SGHRS, CDR2 YFSETQ. The V end was cut by 0 bases, the J end by 5 bases, with 11 bases between. The clonotype originates from a man between 18 and 35 years old who had mild COVID-19 (a few samples of this study predate the infection). Cell type and time point are not known. This chain joins TRBV5-1 and TRBJ1-4; D might be TRBD1 (6 bases). Sequenced sample: PBMCs or a T cell subset sorted from them (not recorded which). This chain's CDR3 is CASSLGGRGNEKLFF. Written as DNA, the CDR3 is TGCGCCAGCAGCTTGGGCGGCAGGGGCAATGAAAAACTGTTTTTT.